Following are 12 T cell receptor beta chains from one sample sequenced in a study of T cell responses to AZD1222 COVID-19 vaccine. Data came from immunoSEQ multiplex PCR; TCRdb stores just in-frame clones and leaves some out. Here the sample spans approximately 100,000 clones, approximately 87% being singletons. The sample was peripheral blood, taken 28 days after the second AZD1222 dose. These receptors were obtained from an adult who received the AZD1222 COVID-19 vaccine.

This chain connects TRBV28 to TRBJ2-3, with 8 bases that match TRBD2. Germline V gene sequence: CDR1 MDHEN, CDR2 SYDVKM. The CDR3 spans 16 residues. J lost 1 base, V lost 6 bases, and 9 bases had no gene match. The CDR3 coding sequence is TGTGCCAGCAGCCGCCCTAGCGGGTCAGGCACAGATACGCAGTATTTT. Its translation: CASSRPSGSGTDTQYF.

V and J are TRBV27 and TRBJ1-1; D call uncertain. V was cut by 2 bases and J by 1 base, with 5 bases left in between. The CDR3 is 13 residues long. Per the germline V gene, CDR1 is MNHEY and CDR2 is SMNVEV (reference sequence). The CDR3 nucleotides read TGTGCCAGCAGTTTAGGTCCGAACACTGAAGCTTTCTTT. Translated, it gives CASSLGPNTEAFF.

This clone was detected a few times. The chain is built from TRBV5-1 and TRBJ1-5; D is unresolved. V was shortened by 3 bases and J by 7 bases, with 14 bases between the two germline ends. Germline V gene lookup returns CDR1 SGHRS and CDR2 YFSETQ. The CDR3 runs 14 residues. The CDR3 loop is CASSSGVPGQPQHF. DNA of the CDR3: TGCGCCAGCAGCTCCGGTGTCCCGGGACAGCCCCAGCATTTT.

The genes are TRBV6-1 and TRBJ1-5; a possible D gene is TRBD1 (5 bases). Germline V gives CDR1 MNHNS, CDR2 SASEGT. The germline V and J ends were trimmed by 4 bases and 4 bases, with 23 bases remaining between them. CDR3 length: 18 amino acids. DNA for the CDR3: TGTGCCAGCAGTGGAAAGTTAGGGACCGGGAGACAAAATCAGCCCCAGCATTTT. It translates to CASSGKLGTGRQNQPQHF.

The CDR3 spells CASSLVGTQNTDTQYF. CDR3 coding DNA: TGTGCCAGCAGCTTGGTAGGGACTCAAAACACAGATACGCAGTATTTT. The chain links TRBV7-3 to TRBJ2-3, with a tentative D call TRBD2 (6 bases). This CDR3 has 16 amino acids. Trimming shortened V by 3 bases and J by 2 bases, and 15 bases separated the two germline ends. From germline, CDR1 is SGHTA and CDR2 FQGTGA.

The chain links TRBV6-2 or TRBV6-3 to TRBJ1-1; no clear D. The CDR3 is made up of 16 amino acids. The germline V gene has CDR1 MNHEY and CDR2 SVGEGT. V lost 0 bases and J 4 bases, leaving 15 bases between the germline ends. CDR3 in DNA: TGTGCCAGCAGTTACTCGGTCGTGAAGCCGTCCACTGAAGCTTTCTTT. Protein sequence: CASSYSVVKPSTEAFF.

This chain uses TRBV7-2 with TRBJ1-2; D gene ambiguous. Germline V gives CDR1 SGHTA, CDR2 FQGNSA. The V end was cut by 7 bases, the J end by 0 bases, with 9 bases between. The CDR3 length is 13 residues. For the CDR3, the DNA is TGTGCCAGCACCCAAGTGGCTAACTATGGCTACACCTTC. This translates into CASTQVANYGYTF.

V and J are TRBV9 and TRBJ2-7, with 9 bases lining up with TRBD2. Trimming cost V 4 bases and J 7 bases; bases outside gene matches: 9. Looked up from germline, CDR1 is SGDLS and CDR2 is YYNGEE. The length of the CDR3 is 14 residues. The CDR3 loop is CASSPQGTSREQYF. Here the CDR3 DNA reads TGTGCCAGCAGCCCGCAAGGGACTAGCAGAGAGCAGTACTTC. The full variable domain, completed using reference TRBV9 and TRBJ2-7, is DSGVTQTPKHLITATGQRVTLRCSPRSGDLSVYWYQQSLDQGLQFLIQYYNGEERAKGNILERFSAQQFPDLHSELNLSSLELGDSALYFCASSPQGTSREQYFGPGTRLTVT.

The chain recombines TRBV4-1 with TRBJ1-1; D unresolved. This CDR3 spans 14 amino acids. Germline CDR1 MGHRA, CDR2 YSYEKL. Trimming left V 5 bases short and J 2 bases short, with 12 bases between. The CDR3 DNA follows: TGCGCCAGCAGCTCTCCGGGTCTAAACACTGAAGCTTTCTTT. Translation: CASSSPGLNTEAFF.

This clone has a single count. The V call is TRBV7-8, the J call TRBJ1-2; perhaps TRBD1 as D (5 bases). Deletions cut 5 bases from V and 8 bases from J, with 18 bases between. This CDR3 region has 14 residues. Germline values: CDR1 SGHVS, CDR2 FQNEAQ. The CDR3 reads CASSPRTGRSGYTF. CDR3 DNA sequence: TGTGCCAGCAGCCCGCGGACGGGACGTTCGGGCTACACCTTC.

The CDR3 loop is CASSLRAATNEKLFF. The CDR3 DNA sequence: TGTGCCAGCAGCCTCCGCGCAGCAACTAATGAAAAACTGTTTTTT. V usage is TRBV9 and J usage is TRBJ1-4; the D is unclear. Germline V gene lookup returns CDR1 SGDLS and CDR2 YYNGEE. The length of the CDR3 is 15 residues. The ends were cut back, 4 bases at V and 0 bases at J, with 10 bases in the middle.

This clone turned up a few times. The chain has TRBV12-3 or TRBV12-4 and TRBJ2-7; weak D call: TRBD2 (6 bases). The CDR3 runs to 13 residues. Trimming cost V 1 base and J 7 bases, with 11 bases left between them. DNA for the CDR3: TGTGCCAGCAGTTTAGGGACGGGGAGGGAGCAGTACTTC. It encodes CASSLGTGREQYF.